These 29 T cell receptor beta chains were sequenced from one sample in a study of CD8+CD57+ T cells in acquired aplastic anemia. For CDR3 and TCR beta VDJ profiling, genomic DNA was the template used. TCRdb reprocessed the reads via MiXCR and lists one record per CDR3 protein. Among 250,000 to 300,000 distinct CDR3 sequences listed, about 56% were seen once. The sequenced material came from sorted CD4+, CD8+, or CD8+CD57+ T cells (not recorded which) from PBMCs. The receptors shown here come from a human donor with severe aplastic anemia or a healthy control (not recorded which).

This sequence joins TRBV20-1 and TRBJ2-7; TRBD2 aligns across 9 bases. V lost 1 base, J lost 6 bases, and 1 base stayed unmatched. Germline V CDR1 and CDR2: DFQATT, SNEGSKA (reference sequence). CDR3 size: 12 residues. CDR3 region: CSARVAGAEQYF. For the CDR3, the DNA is TGCAGTGCTAGAGTAGCGGGGGCCGAGCAGTACTTC.

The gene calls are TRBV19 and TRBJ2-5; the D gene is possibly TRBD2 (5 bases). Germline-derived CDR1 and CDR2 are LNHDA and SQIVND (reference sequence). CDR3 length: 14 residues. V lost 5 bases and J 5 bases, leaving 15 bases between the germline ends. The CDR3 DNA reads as TGTGCCAGTAGTCCCTGGAGGAGTCCCGAGACCCAGTACTTC. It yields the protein CASSPWRSPETQYF.

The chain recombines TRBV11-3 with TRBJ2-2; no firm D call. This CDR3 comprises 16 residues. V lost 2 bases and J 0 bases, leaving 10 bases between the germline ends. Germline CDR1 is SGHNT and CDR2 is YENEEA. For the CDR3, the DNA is TGTGCCAGCAGCTTAAGACCGAGCACGAACACCGGGGAGCTGTTTTTT. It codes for CASSLRPSTNTGELFF.

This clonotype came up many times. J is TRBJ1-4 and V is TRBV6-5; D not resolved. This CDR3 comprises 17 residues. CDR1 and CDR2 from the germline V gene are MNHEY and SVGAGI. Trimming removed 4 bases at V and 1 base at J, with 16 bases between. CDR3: CASSSTGGRVTNEKLFF. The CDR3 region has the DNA TGTGCCAGCAGTTCGACCGGAGGAAGGGTAACTAATGAAAAACTGTTTTTT.

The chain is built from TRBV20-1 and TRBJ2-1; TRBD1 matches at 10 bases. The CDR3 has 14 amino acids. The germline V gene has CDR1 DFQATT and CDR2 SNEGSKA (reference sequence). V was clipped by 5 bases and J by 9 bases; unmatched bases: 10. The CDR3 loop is CSAWAGTGVGEQFF. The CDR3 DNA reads TGCAGTGCTTGGGCCGGGACAGGGGTCGGTGAGCAGTTCTTC.

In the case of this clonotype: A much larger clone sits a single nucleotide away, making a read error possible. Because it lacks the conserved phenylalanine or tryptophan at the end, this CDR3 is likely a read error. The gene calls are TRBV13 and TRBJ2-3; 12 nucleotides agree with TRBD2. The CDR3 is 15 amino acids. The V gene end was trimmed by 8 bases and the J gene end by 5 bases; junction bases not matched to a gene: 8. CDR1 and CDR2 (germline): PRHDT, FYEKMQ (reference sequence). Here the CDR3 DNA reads TGTGCCAGCCGGGCTAGCGGGGGGGGTCGAGATACGCAGTATCTT. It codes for CASRASGGGRDTQYL.

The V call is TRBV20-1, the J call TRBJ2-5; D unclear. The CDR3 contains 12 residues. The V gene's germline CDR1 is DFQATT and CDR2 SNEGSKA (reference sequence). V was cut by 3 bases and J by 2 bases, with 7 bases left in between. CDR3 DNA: TGCAGTGCTAGGTTGAGTCAAGAGACCCAGTACTTC. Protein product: CSARLSQETQYF.

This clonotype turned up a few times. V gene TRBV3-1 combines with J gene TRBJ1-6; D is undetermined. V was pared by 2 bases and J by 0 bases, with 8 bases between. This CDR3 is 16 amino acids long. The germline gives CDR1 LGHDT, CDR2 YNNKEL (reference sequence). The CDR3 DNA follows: TGTGCCAGCAGCCAAAGCTTAAGCTCCTATAATTCACCCCTCCACTTT. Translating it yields CASSQSLSSYNSPLHF.

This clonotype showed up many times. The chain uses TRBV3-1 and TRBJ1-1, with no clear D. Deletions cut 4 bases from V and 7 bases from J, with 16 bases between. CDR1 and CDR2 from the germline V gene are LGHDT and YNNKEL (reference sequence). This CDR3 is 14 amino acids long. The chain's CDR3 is CASSPLWYMGEAFF. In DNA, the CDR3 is TGTGCCAGCAGCCCCCTCTGGTATATGGGTGAAGCTTTCTTT.

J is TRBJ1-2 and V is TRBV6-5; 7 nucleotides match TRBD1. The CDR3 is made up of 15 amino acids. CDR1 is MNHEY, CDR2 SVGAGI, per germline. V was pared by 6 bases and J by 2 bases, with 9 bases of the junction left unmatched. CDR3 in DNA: TGTGCCAGCAGCCTGACAGGGAGCGTGAACTATGGCTACACCTTC. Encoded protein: CASSLTGSVNYGYTF.

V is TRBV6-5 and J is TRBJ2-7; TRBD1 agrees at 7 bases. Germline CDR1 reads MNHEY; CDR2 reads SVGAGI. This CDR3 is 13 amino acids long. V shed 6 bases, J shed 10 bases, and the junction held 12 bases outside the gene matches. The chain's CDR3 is CASSRQGKSDQYF. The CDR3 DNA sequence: TGTGCCAGCAGCAGACAGGGAAAATCCGATCAGTACTTC.

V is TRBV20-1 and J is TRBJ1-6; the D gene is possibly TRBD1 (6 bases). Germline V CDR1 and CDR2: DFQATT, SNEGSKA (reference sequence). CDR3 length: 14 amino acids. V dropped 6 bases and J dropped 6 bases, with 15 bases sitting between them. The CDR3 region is CSASRGELNSPLHF. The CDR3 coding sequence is TGCAGTGCCAGCAGGGGAGAACTTAATTCACCCCTCCACTTT.

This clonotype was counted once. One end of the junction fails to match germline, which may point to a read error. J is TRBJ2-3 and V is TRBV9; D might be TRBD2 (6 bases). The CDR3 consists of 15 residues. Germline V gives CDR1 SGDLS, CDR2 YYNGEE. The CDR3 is CASSRASTSTDTQYF. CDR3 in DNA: TGTGCCAGCAGCCGGGCCTCTACTAGCACAGACACGCAGTATTTT.

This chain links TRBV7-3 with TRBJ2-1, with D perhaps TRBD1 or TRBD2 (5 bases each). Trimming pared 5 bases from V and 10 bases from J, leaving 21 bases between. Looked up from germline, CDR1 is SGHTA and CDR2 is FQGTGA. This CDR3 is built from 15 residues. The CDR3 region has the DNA TGTGCCAGCAGCCCTATCCGGGACCAATTTGGAGAGCAGTTCTTC. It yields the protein CASSPIRDQFGEQFF.

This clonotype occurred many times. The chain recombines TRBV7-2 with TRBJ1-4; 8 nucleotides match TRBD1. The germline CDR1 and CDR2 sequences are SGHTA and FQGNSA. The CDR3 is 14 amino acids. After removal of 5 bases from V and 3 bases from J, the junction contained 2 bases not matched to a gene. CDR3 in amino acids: CASSLDRANEKLFF. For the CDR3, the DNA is TGTGCCAGCAGCCTGGACAGGGCTAATGAAAAACTGTTTTTT.

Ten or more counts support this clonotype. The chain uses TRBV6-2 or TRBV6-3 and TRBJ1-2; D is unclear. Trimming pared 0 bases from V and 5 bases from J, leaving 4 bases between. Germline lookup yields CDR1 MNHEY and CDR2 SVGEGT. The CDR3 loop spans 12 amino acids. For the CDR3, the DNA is TGTGCCAGCAGTTACTCGGGGTATGGCTACACCTTC. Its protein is CASSYSGYGYTF.

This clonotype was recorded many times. The CDR3 is CASSLQGAETQYF. CDR3 coding DNA: TGCGCCAGCAGCTTACAGGGGGCGGAGACCCAGTACTTC. The chain combines TRBV5-1 with TRBJ2-5, with 9 nucleotides matching TRBD1. The ends lost 2 bases at V and 5 bases at J; junction bases unmatched: 1. CDR3 length: 13 residues. Germline CDR1 and CDR2: SGHRS and YFSETQ.

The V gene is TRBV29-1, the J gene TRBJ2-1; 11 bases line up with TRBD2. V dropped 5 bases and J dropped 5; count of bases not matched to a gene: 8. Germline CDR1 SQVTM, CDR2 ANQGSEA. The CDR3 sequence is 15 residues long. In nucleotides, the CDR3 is TGCAGCGTTACAGAACCGGGACTAGCGGACAATGAGCAGTTCTTC. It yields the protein CSVTEPGLADNEQFF.

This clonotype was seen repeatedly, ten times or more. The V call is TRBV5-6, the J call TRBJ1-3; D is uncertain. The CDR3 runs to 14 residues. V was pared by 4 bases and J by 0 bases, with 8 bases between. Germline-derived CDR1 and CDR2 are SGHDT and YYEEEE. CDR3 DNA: TGTGCCAGCAGCCTTCCCCACTCTGGAAACACCATATATTTT. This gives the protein CASSLPHSGNTIYF.

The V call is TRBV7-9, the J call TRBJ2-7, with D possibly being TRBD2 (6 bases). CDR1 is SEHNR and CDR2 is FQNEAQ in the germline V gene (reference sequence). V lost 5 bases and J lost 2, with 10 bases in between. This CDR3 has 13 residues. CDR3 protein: CASSPTSTYEQYF. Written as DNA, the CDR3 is TGTGCCAGCAGCCCAACTAGCACCTACGAGCAGTACTTC.

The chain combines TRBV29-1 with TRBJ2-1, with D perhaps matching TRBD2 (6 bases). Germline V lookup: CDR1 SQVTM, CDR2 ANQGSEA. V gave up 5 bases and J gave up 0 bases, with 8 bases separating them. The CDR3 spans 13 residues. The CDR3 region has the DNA TGCAGCGTTTTGGGAGGCTCCTACAATGAGCAGTTCTTC. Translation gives CSVLGGSYNEQFF.

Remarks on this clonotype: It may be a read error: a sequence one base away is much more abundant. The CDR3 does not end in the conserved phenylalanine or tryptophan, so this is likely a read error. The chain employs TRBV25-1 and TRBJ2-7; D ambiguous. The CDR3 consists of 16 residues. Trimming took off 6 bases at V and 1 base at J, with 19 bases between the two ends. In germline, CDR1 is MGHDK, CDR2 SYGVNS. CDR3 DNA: TGTGCCAGCAGAAGGTCATCAGAAACCAGATCCTACGAGCAGTACTTA. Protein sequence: CASRRSSETRSYEQYL.

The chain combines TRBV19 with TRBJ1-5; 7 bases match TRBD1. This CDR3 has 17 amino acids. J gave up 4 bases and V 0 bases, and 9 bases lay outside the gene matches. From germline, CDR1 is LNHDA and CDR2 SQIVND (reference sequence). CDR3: CASSIDPEGARNQPQHF. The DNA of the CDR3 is TGTGCCAGTAGTATAGATCCGGAGGGGGCAAGGAATCAGCCCCAGCATTTT.

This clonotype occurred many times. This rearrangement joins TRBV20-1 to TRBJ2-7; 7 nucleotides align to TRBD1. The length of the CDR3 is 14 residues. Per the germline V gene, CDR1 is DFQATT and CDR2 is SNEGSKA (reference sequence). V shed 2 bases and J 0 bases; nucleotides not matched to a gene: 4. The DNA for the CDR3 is TGCAGTGCTAGACGGGACAGTTTCTCCTACGAGCAGTACTTC. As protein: CSARRDSFSYEQYF.

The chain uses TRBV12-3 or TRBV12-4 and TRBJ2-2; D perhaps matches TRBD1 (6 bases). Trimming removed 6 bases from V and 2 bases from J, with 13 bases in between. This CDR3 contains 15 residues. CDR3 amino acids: CASSPSGHNTGELFF. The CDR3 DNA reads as TGTGCCAGCAGCCCTTCGGGACACAACACCGGGGAGCTGTTTTTT.

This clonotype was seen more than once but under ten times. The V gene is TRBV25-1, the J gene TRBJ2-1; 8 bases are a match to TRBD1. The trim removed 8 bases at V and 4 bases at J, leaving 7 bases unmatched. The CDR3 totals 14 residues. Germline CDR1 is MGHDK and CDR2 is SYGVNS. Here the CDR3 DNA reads TGTGCCAGCTCACCGGGACAGGCGTACAATGAGCAGTTCTTC. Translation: CASSPGQAYNEQFF. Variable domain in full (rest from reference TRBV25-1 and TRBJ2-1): EADIYQTPRYLVIGTGKKITLECSQTMGHDKMYWYQQDPGMELHLIHYSYGVNSTEKGDLSSESTVSRIRTEHFPLTLESARPSHTSQYLCASSPGQAYNEQFFGPGTRLTVL.

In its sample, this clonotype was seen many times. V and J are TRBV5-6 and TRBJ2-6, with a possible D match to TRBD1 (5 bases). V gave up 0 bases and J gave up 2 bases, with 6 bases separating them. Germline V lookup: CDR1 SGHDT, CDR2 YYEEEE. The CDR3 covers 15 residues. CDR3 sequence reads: CASSLEGTGANVLTF. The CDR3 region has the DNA TGTGCCAGCAGCTTGGAGGGGACTGGGGCCAACGTCCTGACTTTC. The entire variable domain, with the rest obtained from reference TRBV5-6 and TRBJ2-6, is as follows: DAGVTQSPTHLIKTRGQQVTLRCSPKSGHDTVSWYQQALGQGPQFIFQYYEEEERQRGNFPDRFSGHQFPNYSSELNVNALLLGDSALYLCASSLEGTGANVLTFGAGSRLTVL.

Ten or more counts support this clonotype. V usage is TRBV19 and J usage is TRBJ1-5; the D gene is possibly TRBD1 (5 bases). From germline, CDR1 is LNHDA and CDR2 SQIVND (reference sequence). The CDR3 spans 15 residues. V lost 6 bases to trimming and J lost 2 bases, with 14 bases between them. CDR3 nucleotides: TGTGCCAGTAGCATGGGCAGGGTAGGCAATCAGCCCCAGCATTTT. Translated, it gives CASSMGRVGNQPQHF. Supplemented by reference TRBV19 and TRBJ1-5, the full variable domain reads DGGITQSPKYLFRKEGQNVTLSCEQNLNHDAMYWYRQDPGQGLRLIYYSQIVNDFQKGDIAEGYSVSREKKESFPLTVTSAQKNPTAFYLCASSMGRVGNQPQHFGDGTRLSIL.

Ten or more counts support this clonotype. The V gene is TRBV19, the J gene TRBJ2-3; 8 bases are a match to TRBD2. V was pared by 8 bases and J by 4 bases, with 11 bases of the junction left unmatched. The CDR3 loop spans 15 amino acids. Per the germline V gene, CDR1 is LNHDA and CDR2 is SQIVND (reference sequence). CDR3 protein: CASVISGGAADTQYF. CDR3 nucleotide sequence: TGTGCCAGTGTAATTTCCGGGGGGGCCGCAGATACGCAGTATTTT.